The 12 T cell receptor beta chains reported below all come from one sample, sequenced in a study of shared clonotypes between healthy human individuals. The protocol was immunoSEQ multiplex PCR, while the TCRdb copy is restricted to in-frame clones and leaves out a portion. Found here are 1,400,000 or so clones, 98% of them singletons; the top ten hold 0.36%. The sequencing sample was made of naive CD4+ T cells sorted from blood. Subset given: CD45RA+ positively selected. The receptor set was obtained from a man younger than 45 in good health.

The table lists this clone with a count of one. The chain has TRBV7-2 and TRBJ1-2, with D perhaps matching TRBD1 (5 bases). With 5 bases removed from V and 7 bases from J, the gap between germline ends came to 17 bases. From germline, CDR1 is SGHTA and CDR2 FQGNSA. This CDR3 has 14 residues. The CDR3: CASSRGVGVIGYTF. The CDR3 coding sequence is TGTGCCAGCAGCCGAGGGGTAGGGGTGATTGGCTACACCTTC.

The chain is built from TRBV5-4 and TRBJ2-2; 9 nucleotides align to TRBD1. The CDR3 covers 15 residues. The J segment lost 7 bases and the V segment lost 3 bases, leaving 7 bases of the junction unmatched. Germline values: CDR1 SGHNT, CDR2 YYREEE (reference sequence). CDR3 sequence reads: CASSSTGGRGGELFF. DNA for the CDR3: TGTGCCAGCAGCTCTACAGGGGGCCGGGGCGGGGAGCTGTTTTTT.

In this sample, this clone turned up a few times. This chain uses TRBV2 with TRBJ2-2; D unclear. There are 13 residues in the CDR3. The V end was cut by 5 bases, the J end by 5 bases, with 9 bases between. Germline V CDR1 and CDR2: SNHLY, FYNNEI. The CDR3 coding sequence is TGTGCCAGCAGTTGGGTTCTAACCGGGGAGCTGTTTTTT. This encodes CASSWVLTGELFF.

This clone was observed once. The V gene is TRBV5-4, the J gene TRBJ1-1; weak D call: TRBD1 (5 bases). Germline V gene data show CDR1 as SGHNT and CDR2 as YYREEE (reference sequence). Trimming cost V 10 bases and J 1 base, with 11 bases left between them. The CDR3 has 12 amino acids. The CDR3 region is CAVSGTNTEAFF. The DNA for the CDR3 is TGTGCCGTATCAGGGACGAACACTGAAGCTTTCTTT. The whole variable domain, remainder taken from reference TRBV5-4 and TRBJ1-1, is ETGVTQSPTHLIKTRGQQVTLRCSSQSGHNTVSWYQQALGQGPQFIFQYYREEENGRGNFPPRFSGLQFPNYSSELNVNALELDDSALYLCAVSGTNTEAFFGQGTRLTVV.

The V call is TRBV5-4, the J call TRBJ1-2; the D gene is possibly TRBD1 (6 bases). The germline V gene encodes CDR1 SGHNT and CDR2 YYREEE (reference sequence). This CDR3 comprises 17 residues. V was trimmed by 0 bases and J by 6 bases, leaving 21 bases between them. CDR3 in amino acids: CASSLVGAQGLNNGYTF. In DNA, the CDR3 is TGTGCCAGCAGCTTGGTGGGGGCGCAGGGCCTTAATAATGGCTACACCTTC.

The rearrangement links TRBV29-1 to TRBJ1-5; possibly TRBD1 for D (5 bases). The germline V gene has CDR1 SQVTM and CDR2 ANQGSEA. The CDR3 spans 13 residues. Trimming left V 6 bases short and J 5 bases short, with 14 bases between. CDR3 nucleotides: TGCAGCGTAGTCGTAAGGGGTGATCAGCCCCAGCATTTT. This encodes CSVVVRGDQPQHF.

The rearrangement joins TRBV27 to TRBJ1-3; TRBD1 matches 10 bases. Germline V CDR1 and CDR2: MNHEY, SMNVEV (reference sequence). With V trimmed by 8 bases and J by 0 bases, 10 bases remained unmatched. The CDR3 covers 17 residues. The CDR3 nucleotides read TGTGCCAGCCACCGCGGGACAGGGGCGTTCTCTGGAAACACCATATATTTT. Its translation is CASHRGTGAFSGNTIYF.

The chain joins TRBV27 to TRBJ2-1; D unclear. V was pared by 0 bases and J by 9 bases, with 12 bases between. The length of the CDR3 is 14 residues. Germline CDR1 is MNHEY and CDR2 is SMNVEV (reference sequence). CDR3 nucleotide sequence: TGTGCCAGCAGTTTATCGGTCCGTTTGAGTGAGCAGTTCTTC. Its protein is CASSLSVRLSEQFF.

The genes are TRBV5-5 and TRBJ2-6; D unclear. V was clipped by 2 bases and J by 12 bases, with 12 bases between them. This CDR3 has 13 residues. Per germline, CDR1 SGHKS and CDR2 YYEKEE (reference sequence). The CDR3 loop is CASSLNTWGVLTF. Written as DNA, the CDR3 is TGTGCCAGCAGCTTAAATACATGGGGCGTCCTGACTTTC.

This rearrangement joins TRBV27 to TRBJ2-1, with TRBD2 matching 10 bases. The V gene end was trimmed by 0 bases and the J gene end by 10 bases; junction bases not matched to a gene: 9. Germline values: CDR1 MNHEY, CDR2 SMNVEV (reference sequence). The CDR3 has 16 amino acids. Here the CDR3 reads CASSLSGLAGVGEQFF. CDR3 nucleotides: TGTGCCAGCAGTTTATCGGGGCTAGCGGGAGTAGGAGAGCAGTTCTTC.

The CDR3 DNA reads as TGTGCCAGCAGCCAAACAGGAACCGTCTCTGGGGCCAACGTCCTGACTTTC. This gives the protein CASSQTGTVSGANVLTF. The J gene is TRBJ2-6, the V gene TRBV9, with a weak D call TRBD1 (5 bases). Germline V lookup: CDR1 SGDLS, CDR2 YYNGEE. CDR3 size: 17 residues. V was pared by 4 bases and J by 0 bases, with 14 bases between. Using reference TRBV9 and TRBJ2-6 for the parts outside the CDR3, the full variable domain is DSGVTQTPKHLITATGQRVTLRCSPRSGDLSVYWYQQSLDQGLQFLIQYYNGEERAKGNILERFSAQQFPDLHSELNLSSLELGDSALYFCASSQTGTVSGANVLTFGAGSRLTVL.

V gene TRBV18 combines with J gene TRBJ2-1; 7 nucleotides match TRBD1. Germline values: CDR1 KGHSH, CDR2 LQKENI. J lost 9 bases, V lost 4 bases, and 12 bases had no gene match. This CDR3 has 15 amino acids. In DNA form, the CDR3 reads TGTGCCAGCTCACTAGGACAGGCCGATGTGAGTGAGCAGTTCTTC. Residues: CASSLGQADVSEQFF.